This paragraph covers one TCR beta chain sequence. Its cognate antigen is unknown. The data were taken from a study of radiotherapy plus CTLA-4 blockade in lung cancer. TCRdb's table, derived via immunoSEQ multiplex PCR, lists solely in-frame clones and lacks some. The data contain 40,000 to 50,000 clones, more than 75% of them seen just once; the ten biggest clones take up approximately 3.4%. Looked up from germline, CDR1 is DFQATT and CDR2 is SNEGSKA (reference sequence). Trimming removed 3 bases from V and 2 bases from J, with 5 bases in between. The CDR3 has 11 amino acids. Study results and limitations: The authors reported that early blood T cell clone dynamics, with interferon-beta, best predicted response.

This receptor was identified in a human donor with non-small cell lung cancer who had stable disease on radiotherapy plus ipilimumab. The starting material was peripheral blood, obtained from a patient treated with radiotherapy plus ipilimumab. The rearrangement links TRBV20-1 to TRBJ2-7; D not resolved. The CDR3 region is CSASSAYEQYF. In DNA form, the CDR3 reads TGCAGTGCTAGTTCAGCCTACGAGCAGTACTTC.